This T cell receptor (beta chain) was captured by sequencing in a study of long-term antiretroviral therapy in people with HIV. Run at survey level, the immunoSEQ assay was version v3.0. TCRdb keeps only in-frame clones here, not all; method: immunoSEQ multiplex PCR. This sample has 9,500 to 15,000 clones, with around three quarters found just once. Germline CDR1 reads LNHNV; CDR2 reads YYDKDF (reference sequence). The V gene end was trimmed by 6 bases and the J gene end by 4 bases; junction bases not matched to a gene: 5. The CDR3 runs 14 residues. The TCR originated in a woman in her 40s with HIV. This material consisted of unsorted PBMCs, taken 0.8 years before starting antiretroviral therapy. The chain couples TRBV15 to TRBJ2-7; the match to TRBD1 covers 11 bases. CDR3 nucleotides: TGTGCCACCAGTAGGACAGGGGGCACATACGAGCAGTACTTC. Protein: CATSRTGGTYEQYF.